This T cell receptor (beta chain) was identified in a study of T cells after yellow fever vaccination. Study context: Preparation of fractions with low cell numbers was performed using SMART-Seq v4 Ultra Low Input. Notes on the study in general: Clonotypes appearing in both CD4 and CD8 compartments existed, and their share was small.

This clonotype has ten or more counts. The antigen is unknown. V trimming: 4 bases; J trimming: 5 bases; junction bases outside the gene matches: 8. There are 14 residues in the CDR3. Germline CDR1 and CDR2: SGHDT and YYEEEE. TCRdb re-derived calls from the 5' RACE reads in MiXCR, one entry per CDR3 protein. The table includes about 400,000 distinct CDR3 sequences, more than 9% detected once. The gene calls are TRBV5-6 and TRBJ2-5, with TRBD1 matching 7 bases. The clonotype was recovered from a man between 18 and 29 years old who received the YFV17D yellow fever vaccine. Here the sequenced sample was PBMCs, taken on the day of the first yellow fever vaccination. CDR3 in amino acids: CASSTTGLGETQYF. The CDR3 region has the DNA TGTGCCAGCAGCACGACAGGGCTGGGGGAGACCCAGTACTTC.